The clone carrying this T cell receptor beta chain appeared a few times. Its antigen is currently unknown. Donors were nominally healthy when sampled, though unrecorded immune exposures were likely. Germline V CDR1 and CDR2: MNHEY, SVGAGI. This CDR3 has 13 residues. V shed 6 bases, J shed 9 bases, and the junction held 5 bases outside the gene matches. In the PCR, 60 Vbeta and 13 Jbeta primers were used. As processed by the authors: Per a later analysis, the number of unique TCR beta chains was around 79 million, of which around 9.9 million were shared. Sequencing used immunoSEQ multiplex PCR; TCRdb keeps in-frame clones, though not all of them. V, J and clone size derive from that table, while D and trimming were established from the DNA sequence. The sample holds 55,000 to 80,000 clones; approximately 71% are singletons and the top ten take 20% to 30%. This specimen comes from a study of cytomegalovirus exposure and HLA in healthy donors. Study observations and caveats: It was taken for granted in presence/absence analyses that sequencing depth across donors was roughly uniform. The productive fraction for most TCR beta V segments was about 90% or about 30% in an earlier analysis.

The chain joins TRBV6-5 to TRBJ2-1; 10 bases match TRBD1. Sequencing was done on a sample of PBMCs. The receptor was derived from a middle-aged man in good health and CMV-seropositive. For the CDR3, the DNA is TGTGCCAGCAGGCGACAGGGGGCGGGTGAGCAGTTCTTC. This translates into CASRRQGAGEQFF.